The 25 T cell receptor beta chains below come from one sample, sequenced in a study of identical twins listed by TCRdb under 2016. Library creation used 5' RACE. The data were produced on an Illumina HiSeq 2000. In TCRdb, the public reads were trimmed at Q25 with fastp and aligned with MiXCR, with productive beta chains retained. Here each entry gathers all rows of one CDR3 protein and keeps the most common genes and DNA. The sample has under 800,000 distinct CDR3 sequences on record, less than 25% of them singletons. The ten most abundant clones make up about 4.3% of the sample. These same records also appear under a second study, on T cells expressing NK-cell markers.

Sequences were obtained from PBMCs. These receptors came from a woman younger than 30 in good health.

For this clonotype: The conserved final phenylalanine or tryptophan is absent from the CDR3, which likely points to a read error. In DNA form, the CDR3 reads TGCGCCAGCAGGGAGACCGGGAGCATGGGGCAGTTCTAC. Its translation is CASRETGSMGQFY. V usage is TRBV10-2 and J usage is TRBJ2-1, with D maybe TRBD2 (6 bases). V lost 6 bases and J 12 bases, leaving 18 bases between the germline ends. Germline V CDR1 and CDR2: WSHSY, SAAADI. CDR3 length: 13 residues.

This chain joins TRBV25-1 and TRBJ2-3; 10 nucleotides match TRBD2. The CDR3 has 13 residues. With V trimmed by 7 bases and J by 7 bases, 5 bases remained unmatched. Germline CDR1 is MGHDK and CDR2 is SYGVNS. Written as DNA, the CDR3 is TGTGCCAGCACTCTAGCGGGGGCATATACGCAGTATTTT. Translating gives CASTLAGAYTQYF.

The chain joins TRBV29-1 to TRBJ1-1; perhaps TRBD1 as D (5 bases). The CDR3 consists of 12 residues. V was trimmed by 8 bases and J by 5 bases, leaving 15 bases between them. From germline, CDR1 is SQVTM and CDR2 ANQGSEA. The CDR3 nucleotides read TGCAGCTCATTTACGGGGGAGACTGAAGCTTTCTTT. This sequence encodes CSSFTGETEAFF.

This clonotype has more than one count but fewer than ten. The rearrangement uses TRBV7-9 and TRBJ2-3, with D maybe TRBD2 (6 bases). The V gene's germline CDR1 is SEHNR and CDR2 FQNEAQ (reference sequence). The CDR3 length is 16 residues. V lost 3 bases, J lost 6 bases, and 19 bases lay in between. The CDR3 is CASSFGGTIFIDTQYF. CDR3 DNA sequence: TGTGCCAGCAGCTTCGGCGGGACCATTTTCATCGATACGCAGTATTTT.

This clonotype was counted a few times. V and J are TRBV7-9 and TRBJ2-4; either TRBD1 or TRBD2 may fit D (5 bases each). V shed 1 base and J shed 0 bases, with 13 bases lying between them. Germline lookup yields CDR1 SEHNR and CDR2 FQNEAQ (reference sequence). This CDR3 contains 17 residues. CDR3 in amino acids: CASSLGVRERAKNIQYF. The DNA of the CDR3 is TGTGCCAGCAGCTTAGGAGTCAGGGAGAGAGCCAAAAACATTCAGTACTTC.

This clonotype turned up a few times. The J gene is TRBJ2-1, the V gene TRBV7-9, with 7 bases aligning to TRBD2. CDR1 is SEHNR, CDR2 FQNEAQ, per germline (reference sequence). The CDR3 covers 16 residues. V lost 4 bases, J lost 9 bases, and 15 bases stayed unmatched. The CDR3 reads CASSSQRQAGWIEQFF. Here the CDR3 DNA reads TGTGCCAGCAGCTCCCAAAGACAAGCGGGGTGGATTGAGCAGTTCTTC. The whole variable domain, filled in from reference TRBV7-9 and TRBJ2-1, reads DTGVSQNPRHKITKRGQNVTFRCDPISEHNRLYWYRQTLGQGPEFLTYFQNEAQLEKSRLLSDRFSAERPKGSFSTLEIQRTEQGDSAMYLCASSSQRQAGWIEQFFGPGTRLTVL.

This clonotype was seen a few times. The V call is TRBV20-1, the J call TRBJ2-7; 8 positions match TRBD1. Germline assignment: CDR1 DFQATT and CDR2 SNEGSKA (reference sequence). This CDR3 contains 13 residues. With V trimmed by 6 bases and J by 2 bases, 6 bases remained unmatched. The CDR3 region is CSASDREAYEQYF. In nucleotides, the CDR3 is TGCAGTGCATCGGACAGGGAGGCCTACGAGCAGTACTTC.

The chain joins TRBV7-2 to TRBJ2-7; D ambiguous. The CDR3 sequence is 14 residues long. Trimming stripped 1 base from V and 1 base from J, with 8 bases between. Looked up from germline, CDR1 is SGHTA and CDR2 is FQGNSA. This chain's CDR3 is CASSLGARSYEQYF. Written as DNA, the CDR3 is TGTGCCAGCAGCTTAGGTGCTAGATCCTACGAGCAGTACTTC.

V is TRBV9 and J is TRBJ2-5, with 8 positions matching TRBD1. Germline trimming cut 4 bases from V and 6 bases from J; bases unmatched to any gene: 11. The CDR3 is made up of 15 amino acids. CDR1 is SGDLS and CDR2 is YYNGEE in the germline V gene. CDR3 region: CASSSLPDRVQTQYF. The CDR3 region has the DNA TGTGCCAGCAGCTCCCTCCCGGACAGGGTCCAGACCCAGTACTTC.

The sample holds many counts of this clonotype. The gene calls are TRBV5-1 and TRBJ2-7, with D possibly being TRBD1 (5 bases). Per the germline V gene, CDR1 is SGHRS and CDR2 is YFSETQ. The V gene lost 0 bases and the J gene lost 7 bases, with 23 bases spanning the gap. The CDR3 loop spans 17 amino acids. Written as DNA, the CDR3 is TGCGCCAGCAGCTTGGGGTGGTCAGGGTCCATGCCCAGGGAGCAGTACTTC. It codes for CASSLGWSGSMPREQYF.

This clonotype was counted ten times or more. This rearrangement joins TRBV5-5 to TRBJ2-1; 11 bases are shared with TRBD2. Germline values: CDR1 SGHKS, CDR2 YYEKEE (reference sequence). V trimming: 5 bases; J trimming: 2 bases; junction bases outside the gene matches: 3. The CDR3 totals 15 residues. The CDR3 coding sequence is TGTGCCAGCAGGCCACTAGCGGGAGCCTACAATGAGCAGTTCTTC. Translated, it gives CASRPLAGAYNEQFF.

This clonotype appeared a few times. This chain connects TRBV20-1 to TRBJ2-5; 9 nucleotides match TRBD1. Germline V gives CDR1 DFQATT, CDR2 SNEGSKA (reference sequence). This CDR3 region has 14 residues. J gave up 5 bases and V 4 bases, and 8 bases lay outside the gene matches. The CDR3 sequence: CSATAGTGWETQYF. In DNA, the CDR3 is TGCAGTGCTACAGCCGGGACAGGGTGGGAGACCCAGTACTTC.

This clonotype appeared a few times. The rearrangement links TRBV12-3 or TRBV12-4 to TRBJ2-2; the D gene is possibly TRBD2 (6 bases). The CDR3 runs 15 residues. V was clipped by 8 bases and J by 4 bases, with 17 bases between them. CDR3 sequence: CASAPVGGVTGELFF. The CDR3 region has the DNA TGTGCCAGCGCCCCCGTGGGAGGAGTCACCGGGGAGCTGTTTTTT.

This chain uses TRBV6-5 with TRBJ2-5; D perhaps matches TRBD2 (5 bases). Trimming took off 0 bases at V and 3 bases at J, with 17 bases between the two ends. Germline V gene lookup returns CDR1 MNHEY and CDR2 SVGAGI. This CDR3 contains 17 residues. CDR3 protein: CASSYSERSGYKETQYF. DNA of the CDR3: TGTGCCAGCAGTTACTCTGAAAGAAGCGGTTATAAAGAGACCCAGTACTTC.

In this sample, this clonotype turned up a few times. This chain connects TRBV12-3 or TRBV12-4 to TRBJ2-7; D uncertain. V was shortened by 3 bases and J by 5 bases, with 8 bases between the two germline ends. CDR3 size: 12 residues. CDR3 in amino acids: CASSLALHEQYF. CDR3 nucleotides: TGTGCCAGCAGTTTGGCCCTCCACGAGCAGTACTTC.

This clonotype was detected only a few times. The chain couples TRBV20-1 to TRBJ1-6; 7 nucleotides line up with TRBD1. This CDR3 spans 13 amino acids. V was clipped by 2 bases and J by 8 bases; unmatched bases: 3. The germline CDR1 and CDR2 sequences are DFQATT and SNEGSKA (reference sequence). CDR3 region: CSARRDSDSPLHF. The CDR3 DNA is TGCAGTGCTAGACGGGACAGCGATTCACCCCTCCACTTT.

This clonotype came up many times. This chain links TRBV7-6 with TRBJ2-1; TRBD1 might be the D (6 bases). The CDR3 sequence is 13 residues long. Germline CDR1 reads SGHVS; CDR2 reads FNYEAQ. Trimming cost V 6 bases and J 7 bases, with 13 bases left between them. CDR3 residues: CASSLAGVNEQFF. The CDR3 DNA reads as TGTGCCAGCAGTTTGGCAGGGGTGAATGAGCAGTTCTTC.

The chain combines TRBV2 with TRBJ2-5; 7 bases fit TRBD2. CDR3 length equals 15 residues. Germline V gene sequence: CDR1 SNHLY, CDR2 FYNNEI. V lost 7 bases and J lost 0; bases outside the gene matches: 8. The DNA of the CDR3 is TGTGCCAGCAATCGGGACTACCAGTACCAAGAGACCCAGTACTTC. Translated, it gives CASNRDYQYQETQYF.

There are a few counts of this clonotype. The J gene is TRBJ2-3, the V gene TRBV9, with 7 bases aligning to TRBD2. The CDR3 is 15 residues long. Unmatched junction bases numbered 8, after V lost 3 bases and J lost 4 bases. The V gene's germline CDR1 is SGDLS and CDR2 YYNGEE. The CDR3 here is CASSAQWGGPDTQYF. The CDR3 nucleotides are TGTGCCAGCAGCGCCCAATGGGGGGGTCCAGATACGCAGTATTTT.

This chain connects TRBV27 to TRBJ1-1; the match to TRBD1 covers 11 bases. There are 15 residues in the CDR3. Trimming removed 2 bases from V and 6 bases from J; junction bases left unmatched: 5. The germline V gene encodes CDR1 MNHEY and CDR2 SMNVEV (reference sequence). The CDR3 nucleotides are TGTGCCAGCAGTTTAAGGACAGGGGGCAGAGCTGAAGCTTTCTTT. This sequence encodes CASSLRTGGRAEAFF.

The chain carries TRBV12-3 or TRBV12-4 and TRBJ1-5; D possibly corresponds to TRBD1 (5 bases). This CDR3 is built from 14 residues. Trimming cost V 7 bases and J 2 bases, with 12 bases left between them. In DNA, the CDR3 is TGTGCCAGCAATTTCGGGGGGGGCAATCAGCCCCAGCATTTT. Its translation is CASNFGGGNQPQHF.

This clonotype was seen a few times. This rearrangement joins TRBV6-2 or TRBV6-3 to TRBJ1-5; no clear D gene. Trimming left V 6 bases short and J 10 bases short, with 19 bases between. Germline-derived CDR1 and CDR2 are MNHEY and SVGEGT. The CDR3 covers 14 residues. CDR3 sequence reads: CASRKLDGYPPQHF. In DNA form, the CDR3 reads TGTGCCAGCAGAAAACTTGACGGGTATCCACCCCAGCATTTT.

This clonotype came up a few times. The chain carries TRBV12-3 or TRBV12-4 and TRBJ2-3; 12 bases are a match to TRBD2. The CDR3 extends over 16 amino acids. With 4 bases clipped from V and 4 bases from J, the junction kept 6 bases outside the gene matches. As DNA, the CDR3 is TGTGCCAGCAGTTACCTAGCGGGAGGGCGGCCAGATACGCAGTATTTT. Its protein is CASSYLAGGRPDTQYF.

This clonotype has a single count. The chain has TRBV5-8 and TRBJ2-7; 7 nucleotides line up with TRBD1. CDR3 length: 13 amino acids. The V gene's germline CDR1 is SGHTS and CDR2 YDEGEE. The junction had 11 bases not matched to a gene; V was cut back by 4 bases and J by 10 bases. The CDR3: CASSQDRTTVQYF. The CDR3 nucleotides read TGTGCCAGCAGCCAGGACAGGACCACGGTACAGTACTTC.

The sample holds a few counts of this clonotype. Relative to the germline gene, one junction end is altered; a read error may explain this. The rearrangement links TRBV7-7 to TRBJ2-3, with D perhaps matching TRBD1 (5 bases). This CDR3 region has 17 residues. Germline V gene lookup returns CDR1 SSHAT and CDR2 FNYEAQ (reference sequence). The CDR3 bases are TGTGCTAGCAGCTTAGTTCGATGCAGGGAACCCACAGATACGCAGTATTTT. Protein product: CASSLVRCREPTDTQYF.